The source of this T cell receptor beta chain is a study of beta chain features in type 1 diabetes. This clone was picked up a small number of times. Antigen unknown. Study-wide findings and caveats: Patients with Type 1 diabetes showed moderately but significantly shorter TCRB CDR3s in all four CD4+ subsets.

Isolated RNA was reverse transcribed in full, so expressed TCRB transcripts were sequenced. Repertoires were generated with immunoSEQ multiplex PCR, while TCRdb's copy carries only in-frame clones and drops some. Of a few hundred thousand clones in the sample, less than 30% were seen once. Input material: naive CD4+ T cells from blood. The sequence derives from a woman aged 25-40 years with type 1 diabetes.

The CDR3 DNA reads as TGCAGCGTCGCGGGACAGTCCTACGAGCAGTACTTC. Translated: CSVAGQSYEQYF. The V and J genes are TRBV29-1 and TRBJ2-7; possible D gene TRBD1, 7 bases. The V end lost 6 bases, the J end lost 1 base, and 10 bases lay between the germline ends. Per germline, CDR1 SQVTM and CDR2 ANQGSEA. This CDR3 has 12 residues.